The 28 T cell receptor beta chains in this list originate from one sample, sequenced in a study of blood T cells in healthy people across ages. A second PCR, run for roughly 7 to 11 cycles, used a sample-barcoded 5' primer plus a J-beta primer mix. TCRdb reanalysed the 5' RACE reads using MiXCR and keeps one entry per CDR3 protein. The table includes 1,300,000 or so distinct CDR3 sequences, around 55% detected once. Sequencing input: blood. These receptors were taken from a man aged 18 to 29 in good health.

This clonotype was seen a handful of times. The J gene is TRBJ2-1, the V gene TRBV5-1, with 13 bases lining up with TRBD2. CDR3 length: 19 amino acids. Germline lookup yields CDR1 SGHRS and CDR2 YFSETQ. V lost 2 bases and J lost 0; bases outside the gene matches: 8. In DNA, the CDR3 is TGCGCCAGCAGCTTTTATGGGACTAGCGGGACTAGCTCCTACAATGAGCAGTTCTTC. This codes for CASSFYGTSGTSSYNEQFF. The complete variable domain, with remaining parts taken from reference TRBV5-1 and TRBJ2-1, reads KAGVTQTPRYLIKTRGQQVTLSCSPISGHRSVSWYQQTPGQGLQFLFEYFSETQRNKGNFPGRFSGRQFSNSRSEMNVSTLELGDSALYLCASSFYGTSGTSSYNEQFFGPGTRLTVL.

This sequence joins TRBV11-2 and TRBJ2-3; D is uncertain. The CDR3 is made up of 14 amino acids. The V end was cut by 6 bases, the J end by 3 bases, with 13 bases between. In germline, CDR1 is SGHAT, CDR2 FQNNGV. The CDR3 coding sequence is TGTGCCAGCAGTCCCCCGATCCAAACAGATACGCAGTATTTT. Translation: CASSPPIQTDTQYF.

This chain uses TRBV12-3 or TRBV12-4 with TRBJ2-6; no firm D call. This CDR3 has 16 residues. V gave up 5 bases and J gave up 4 bases, with 15 bases separating them. CDR3 nucleotide sequence: TGTGCCAGCAGTCCCCGGGCCCTTCGCGGGGCCAACGTCCTGACTTTC. This translates into CASSPRALRGANVLTF.

This chain joins TRBV30 and TRBJ2-7; 7 bases agree with TRBD2. CDR3 length: 13 residues. After removal of 0 bases from V and 5 bases from J, the junction contained 4 bases not matched to a gene. Germline CDR1 GTSNPN, CDR2 SVGIG (reference sequence). The DNA of the CDR3 is TGTGCCTGGAGTGTATTTGCGGGGGACGAGCAGTACTTC. As protein: CAWSVFAGDEQYF.

This clonotype was seen only a few times. This sequence joins TRBV29-1 and TRBJ2-3; no clear D gene. Germline values: CDR1 SQVTM, CDR2 ANQGSEA. This CDR3 comprises 13 residues. Trimming left V 4 bases short and J 4 bases short, with 12 bases between. The CDR3 sequence: CSVANVGADTQYF. The CDR3 DNA follows: TGCAGCGTTGCAAATGTCGGAGCAGATACGCAGTATTTT.

This clonotype was seen only a few times. The rearrangement joins TRBV29-1 to TRBJ1-1; D remains ambiguous. From germline, CDR1 is SQVTM and CDR2 ANQGSEA. CDR3 length equals 11 residues. V was clipped by 5 bases and J by 3 bases, with 7 bases between them. CDR3 loop: CSVTGDTEAFF. The CDR3 DNA follows: TGCAGCGTTACCGGGGACACTGAAGCTTTCTTT.

J is TRBJ2-1 and V is TRBV4-1; TRBD2 is a possible D gene (5 bases). CDR3 length equals 16 residues. V lost 3 bases to trimming and J lost 7 bases, with 19 bases between them. The germline V gene encodes CDR1 MGHRA and CDR2 YSYEKL. The CDR3 spells CASSQVGTAAGNEQFF. CDR3 bases: TGCGCCAGCAGCCAGGTGGGAACTGCCGCGGGTAATGAGCAGTTCTTC.

This clonotype came up a few times. The V call is TRBV6-2 or TRBV6-3, the J call TRBJ2-7, with 7 bases lining up with TRBD1. The germline V gene encodes CDR1 MNHEY and CDR2 SVGEGT. J gave up 0 bases and V 4 bases, and 3 bases lay outside the gene matches. The CDR3 spans 14 residues. CDR3 amino acids: CASSWTGLSYEQYF. The CDR3 DNA sequence: TGTGCCAGCAGTTGGACAGGCCTCTCCTACGAGCAGTACTTC.

J is TRBJ1-6 and V is TRBV20-1; D remains ambiguous. Between the trimmed V and J ends, which lost 1 base and 6 bases, there was a span of 10 bases. Germline V gene data show CDR1 as DFQATT and CDR2 as SNEGSKA (reference sequence). This CDR3 has 14 residues. The CDR3 DNA sequence: TGCAGTGCTAGAGGTGGCAGCAGTAATTCACCCCTCCACTTT. Its translation: CSARGGSSNSPLHF.

The chain recombines TRBV14 with TRBJ2-5; 10 bases fit TRBD1. Germline trimming cut 0 bases from V and 5 bases from J; bases unmatched to any gene: 3. The germline gives CDR1 SGHDN, CDR2 FVKESK. The CDR3 runs 15 residues. CDR3 amino acids: CASSQEGTGVETQYF. DNA for the CDR3: TGTGCCAGCAGCCAAGAAGGGACAGGGGTGGAGACCCAGTACTTC.

V gene TRBV5-1 combines with J gene TRBJ2-7, with D tentatively TRBD2 (7 bases). CDR3 length: 14 residues. CDR1 and CDR2 from the germline V gene are SGHRS and YFSETQ. With 1 base removed from V and 6 bases from J, the gap between germline ends came to 14 bases. CDR3 protein: CASSLLGGQGEQYF. The CDR3 coding sequence is TGCGCCAGCAGCTTGTTGGGGGGGCAGGGCGAGCAGTACTTC.

This clonotype was seen a few times. The rearrangement joins TRBV11-2 to TRBJ1-6; maybe TRBD1 (5 bases). V was clipped by 0 bases and J by 7 bases, with 10 bases between them. This CDR3 contains 15 residues. Germline CDR1 SGHAT, CDR2 FQNNGV. In DNA, the CDR3 is TGTGCCAGCAGCTTAGATCTGACAGAGAATTCACCCCTCCACTTT. Its protein product is CASSLDLTENSPLHF.

The CDR3 DNA follows: TGTGCCAGCAGCCGAGAGGGGATTGCAACTAATGAAAAACTGTTTTTT. Its protein product is CASSREGIATNEKLFF. The J gene is TRBJ1-4, the V gene TRBV3-1; weak D call: TRBD1 (5 bases). The CDR3 is made up of 16 amino acids. V was cut by 4 bases and J by 0 bases, with 12 bases left in between. The germline V gene has CDR1 LGHDT and CDR2 YNNKEL (reference sequence).

J is TRBJ2-7 and V is TRBV15; D is perhaps TRBD1 (5 bases). V lost 1 base to trimming and J lost 0 bases, with 10 bases between them. The CDR3 extends over 15 amino acids. Germline V gene data show CDR1 as LNHNV and CDR2 as YYDKDF (reference sequence). The CDR3 DNA reads as TGTGCCACCAGCAGAGCTAAAGGGGCCTCCTACGAGCAGTACTTC. Encoded protein: CATSRAKGASYEQYF.

J is TRBJ2-1 and V is TRBV4-1, with D hard to call. V lost 6 bases to trimming and J lost 9 bases, with 12 bases between them. CDR3 length equals 12 residues. Germline CDR1 and CDR2: MGHRA and YSYEKL. The CDR3 sequence is CASRSSDPEQFF. For the CDR3, the DNA is TGCGCCAGCAGATCGAGTGATCCTGAGCAGTTCTTC.

The chain employs TRBV11-2 and TRBJ1-2; unclear D gene. The CDR3 consists of 14 residues. CDR1 SGHAT and CDR2 FQNNGV come from the germline V gene. Trimming stripped 2 bases from V and 5 bases from J, with 12 bases between. CDR3 sequence reads: CASSLSGNRYGYTF. CDR3 DNA sequence: TGTGCCAGCAGCTTATCCGGGAATAGATATGGCTACACCTTC.

The rearrangement uses TRBV3-1 and TRBJ2-4; 7 positions match TRBD2. Germline CDR1 LGHDT, CDR2 YNNKEL (reference sequence). The CDR3 totals 17 residues. J was trimmed by 0 bases and V by 0 bases; bases with no gene match: 5. Written as DNA, the CDR3 is TGTGCCAGCAGCCAAGATCGCGGGGGTAAAGCCAAAAACATTCAGTACTTC. Amino acid sequence: CASSQDRGGKAKNIQYF.

V and J are TRBV6-5 and TRBJ1-2; 9 nucleotides align to TRBD1. Germline V lookup: CDR1 MNHEY, CDR2 SVGAGI. J gave up 6 bases and V 5 bases, and 7 bases lay outside the gene matches. This CDR3 comprises 14 residues. The CDR3 sequence: CASSDTGTGNGYTF. The CDR3 region has the DNA TGTGCCAGCAGTGACACCGGGACAGGGAATGGCTACACCTTC.

Only a few counts were recorded for this clonotype. The chain combines TRBV30 with TRBJ1-4; no clear D. In germline, CDR1 is GTSNPN, CDR2 SVGIG (reference sequence). The CDR3 loop spans 16 amino acids. V was trimmed by 4 bases and J by 4 bases, leaving 19 bases between them. CDR3 residues: CAWTPRVQRINEKLFF. The CDR3 DNA follows: TGTGCCTGGACCCCCCGGGTACAGAGGATTAATGAAAAACTGTTTTTT.

For this clonotype: This may stem from a read error, because a much larger clone lies one nucleotide away. The chain combines TRBV5-1 with TRBJ1-2; TRBD1 aligns across 9 bases. From germline, CDR1 is SGHRS and CDR2 YFSETQ. This CDR3 contains 14 residues. V trimming: 0 bases; J trimming: 9 bases; junction bases outside the gene matches: 6. CDR3 sequence: CASSLVGQGSSYTF. The DNA of the CDR3 is TGCGCCAGCAGCTTGGTCGGACAGGGGAGCAGCTACACCTTC.

The chain couples TRBV4-2 to TRBJ2-7; TRBD2 aligns across 10 bases. In germline, CDR1 is LGHNA, CDR2 YNFKEQ. This CDR3 spans 14 amino acids. V gave up 4 bases and J gave up 6 bases; unmatched junction bases: 6. The CDR3 bases are TGTGCCAGCAGCCCCCAAGCGGGAGGGATCGAGCAGTACTTC. It specifies CASSPQAGGIEQYF.

The gene calls are TRBV6-5 and TRBJ2-7, with TRBD1 matching 9 bases. The CDR3 is made up of 14 amino acids. Trimming at V came to 6 bases and at J to 5 bases, leaving 8 bases not matched to a gene. Germline CDR1 and CDR2: MNHEY and SVGAGI. The CDR3 bases are TGTGCCAGCAGCACCGGGACAGGGCGGAACGAGCAGTACTTC. Amino acid sequence: CASSTGTGRNEQYF.

The chain employs TRBV7-9 and TRBJ2-1; 14 bases line up with TRBD2. Per germline, CDR1 SEHNR and CDR2 FQNEAQ (reference sequence). V gave up 5 bases and J gave up 6 bases; unmatched junction bases: 6. This CDR3 spans 16 amino acids. CDR3: CASSPIGLAGGNEQFF. The DNA of the CDR3 is TGTGCCAGCAGCCCCATCGGACTAGCGGGGGGCAATGAGCAGTTCTTC.

J is TRBJ2-5 and V is TRBV7-6, with D perhaps TRBD1 (6 bases). The CDR3 has 15 residues. CDR1 and CDR2 (germline): SGHVS, FNYEAQ. The V end was cut by 1 base, the J end by 4 bases, with 13 bases between. The CDR3 DNA sequence: TGTGCCAGCAGCTTAGGCCTCCAGGGGCCAGAGACCCAGTACTTC. Protein product: CASSLGLQGPETQYF.

The V gene is TRBV29-1, the J gene TRBJ1-1; D is ambiguous. Per germline, CDR1 SQVTM and CDR2 ANQGSEA. V lost 0 bases and J 1 base, leaving 3 bases between the germline ends. This CDR3 is built from 12 residues. CDR3 loop: CSVEDPNTEAFF. The CDR3 DNA reads TGCAGCGTTGAAGACCCGAACACTGAAGCTTTCTTT.

This clonotype was detected only a few times. This sequence joins TRBV9 and TRBJ2-1; no clear D. Trimming removed 4 bases from V and 5 bases from J, with 13 bases in between. The germline V gene encodes CDR1 SGDLS and CDR2 YYNGEE. The CDR3 spans 14 residues. This CDR3 is CASSSRVLHNEQFF. The CDR3 nucleotides are TGTGCCAGCAGCTCCAGAGTCCTTCACAATGAGCAGTTCTTC.

A few counts support this clonotype. The rearrangement links TRBV27 to TRBJ2-7, with D perhaps TRBD1 (6 bases). Trimming cost V 4 bases and J 0 bases, with 10 bases left between them. The CDR3 has 14 amino acids. Germline V gene sequence: CDR1 MNHEY, CDR2 SMNVEV (reference sequence). The CDR3 region is CASSWTASSYEQYF. For the CDR3, the DNA is TGTGCCAGCAGTTGGACAGCTAGCTCCTACGAGCAGTACTTC.

The rearrangement joins TRBV6-4 to TRBJ1-2; a possible D gene is TRBD1 (5 bases). This CDR3 comprises 15 residues. Germline V gene data show CDR1 as MRHNA and CDR2 as SNTAGT. V shed 4 bases and J shed 6 bases, with 18 bases lying between them. As DNA, the CDR3 is TGTGCCAGCAGTGGGTTCCAGGGATCTAAGGATGGCTACACCTTC. Protein sequence: CASSGFQGSKDGYTF.